What follows is one T cell receptor (beta chain) and its context. This entry is derived from a study of T cells in localized non-small cell lung cancer. Clones were read by immunoSEQ multiplex PCR, and TCRdb kept only the in-frame ones, dropping some. The table has fewer than 40,000 clones, over 75% seen once. Germline loops: CDR1 SQVTM, CDR2 ANQGSEA. This CDR3 has 14 amino acids. With 4 bases removed from V and 0 bases from J, the gap between germline ends came to 12 bases. V gene TRBV29-1 combines with J gene TRBJ1-2, with D possibly TRBD1 on 5 matching bases. This sequence was found in a woman between 35 and 70 years old with stage III lung adenocarcinoma. Sequenced here: peripheral blood mononuclear cells, sampled before any cancer treatment. The CDR3 protein is CSVVGTPANYGYTF. The CDR3 DNA follows: TGCAGCGTTGTAGGGACCCCGGCTAACTATGGCTACACCTTC.